The 23 T cell receptor beta chains given below trace back to one sample, sequenced in a study of CDR3 diversity in severe acne. TCRdb ran MiXCR on the PCR reads and lists one entry per CDR3 protein. The sample consists of about 85,000 distinct CDR3 sequences, 45% to 55% of them appearing once. The sequenced material came from blood. These TCRs come from a male donor in good health, serving as a control.

The DNA for the CDR3 is TGTGCCAGCAGCCAGTACGGGACTAGCGCCTCCTACGAGCAGTACTTC. Translation: CASSQYGTSASYEQYF. The chain carries TRBV6-5 and TRBJ2-7, with 10 bases fitting TRBD2. The CDR3 is 16 residues long. Germline values: CDR1 MNHEY, CDR2 SVGAGI. The J segment lost 0 bases and the V segment lost 6 bases, leaving 8 bases of the junction unmatched.

This clonotype was counted ten times or more. The chain has TRBV10-3 and TRBJ1-5, with a tentative D call TRBD1 (5 bases). There are 16 residues in the CDR3. Germline V lookup: CDR1 ENHRY, CDR2 SYGVKD. Trimming shortened V by 5 bases and J by 2 bases, and 16 bases separated the two germline ends. The CDR3 loop reads CAISPSTGTGNQPQHF. The CDR3 nucleotides read TGTGCCATCAGTCCCAGCACCGGGACGGGCAATCAGCCCCAGCATTTT.

Written as DNA, the CDR3 is TGTGCCAGCAGTCCTTGGACTAGCGAGAGCACAGATACGCAGTATTTT. Translation: CASSPWTSESTDTQYF. The V call is TRBV7-2, the J call TRBJ2-3; 9 positions agree with TRBD2. The germline gives CDR1 SGHTA, CDR2 FQGNSA. The CDR3 covers 16 residues. The V gene end was trimmed by 6 bases and the J gene end by 0 bases; junction bases not matched to a gene: 7.

This clonotype was counted once. The chain recombines TRBV20-1 with TRBJ1-4, with D uncertain. The CDR3 is made up of 13 amino acids. The V end was cut by 5 bases, the J end by 8 bases, with 15 bases between. Germline CDR1 reads DFQATT; CDR2 reads SNEGSKA (reference sequence). CDR3 amino acids: CSAPLRSNEKLFF. In DNA form, the CDR3 reads TGCAGTGCTCCCCTTAGGTCAAACGAAAAACTGTTTTTT.

J is TRBJ1-5 and V is TRBV12-3 or TRBV12-4, with 7 positions matching TRBD1. Trimming removed 6 bases from V and 4 bases from J; junction bases left unmatched: 9. CDR3 length equals 15 residues. CDR3 nucleotides: TGTGCCAGCAGCTTTGGGGGGACAGCAAATCAGCCCCAGCATTTT. Its translation: CASSFGGTANQPQHF.

In this sample, this clonotype turned up many times. The chain has TRBV27 and TRBJ2-1; TRBD2 agrees at 10 bases. The CDR3 is 15 amino acids. CDR1 and CDR2 (germline): MNHEY, SMNVEV (reference sequence). Trimming took 5 bases from V and 6 from J; bases not matched to a gene: 7. DNA of the CDR3: TGTGCCAGCAGTCGTAGCGGGAGGTTCCCCAATGAGCAGTTCTTC. Translation gives CASSRSGRFPNEQFF.

This clonotype was found many times. The rearrangement joins TRBV5-1 to TRBJ2-2; 13 bases match TRBD2. The V gene end was trimmed by 3 bases and the J gene end by 2 bases; junction bases not matched to a gene: 16. Germline V lookup: CDR1 SGHRS, CDR2 YFSETQ. The CDR3 loop spans 21 amino acids. The CDR3 is CASSSLPGLAGKHENTGELFF. The CDR3 nucleotides read TGCGCCAGCAGCTCTCTCCCGGGACTAGCGGGGAAACACGAAAACACCGGGGAGCTGTTTTTT.

On this clonotype itself: This may arise from a read error, as a much more abundant clone is one base away. The rearrangement joins TRBV7-2 to TRBJ2-7; 10 bases fit TRBD1. Germline values: CDR1 SGHTA, CDR2 FQGNSA. The length of the CDR3 is 14 residues. The CDR3 sequence is CASSPGTGDYGQYF. As DNA, the CDR3 is TGTGCCAGCAGCCCCGGGACAGGGGACTACGGGCAGTACTTC.

In this sample, this clonotype turned up a few times. The V gene is TRBV3-1, the J gene TRBJ1-1, with no clear D. CDR1 and CDR2 from the germline V gene are LGHDT and YNNKEL (reference sequence). This CDR3 has 13 residues. V lost 4 bases and J 1 base, leaving 7 bases between the germline ends. The CDR3 sequence is CASSPQTNTEAFF. In DNA form, the CDR3 reads TGTGCCAGCAGCCCCCAAACGAACACTGAAGCTTTCTTT. Using reference TRBV3-1 and TRBJ1-1 for the parts outside the CDR3, the full variable domain is DTAVSQTPKYLVTQMGNDKSIKCEQNLGHDTMYWYKQDSKKFLKIMFSYNNKELIINETVPNRFSPKSPDKAHLNLHINSLELGDSAVYFCASSPQTNTEAFFGQGTRLTVV.

The chain is built from TRBV9 and TRBJ1-2; D perhaps matches TRBD1 (5 bases). The V gene lost 3 bases and the J gene lost 7 bases, with 7 bases spanning the gap. CDR3 length: 11 residues. Germline V gene lookup returns CDR1 SGDLS and CDR2 YYNGEE. CDR3 nucleotides: TGTGCCAGCAGCGGGGGGTTTGGCTACACCTTC. Translating gives CASSGGFGYTF.

V and J are TRBV6-1 and TRBJ1-2; D ambiguous. Germline loops: CDR1 MNHNS, CDR2 SASEGT. Trimming cost V 4 bases and J 1 base, with 10 bases left between them. This CDR3 comprises 14 residues. CDR3 DNA: TGTGCCAGCAGTGTGGGCAGTCTTAACTATGGCTACACCTTC. The encoded protein is CASSVGSLNYGYTF.

A few counts support this clonotype. The V and J genes are TRBV12-3 or TRBV12-4 and TRBJ1-2; no firm D call. V lost 5 bases to trimming and J lost 8 bases, with 12 bases between them. CDR3 size: 12 residues. As DNA, the CDR3 is TGTGCCAGCAGTGCCTCAACCCTCGGCTACACCTTC. The encoded protein is CASSASTLGYTF.

This clonotype was detected a few times. The chain combines TRBV5-5 with TRBJ1-6; the match to TRBD1 covers 9 bases. The germline gives CDR1 SGHKS, CDR2 YYEKEE (reference sequence). This CDR3 is 17 amino acids long. V lost 4 bases, J lost 8 bases, and 13 bases stayed unmatched. The CDR3, as DNA: TGTGCCAGCAGCCTTACCGGGACAGGGCGGGTAGATTCACCCCTCCACTTT. This codes for CASSLTGTGRVDSPLHF.

The V call is TRBV6-5, the J call TRBJ2-3; D uncertain. The CDR3 has 14 residues. Trimming took 5 bases from V and 0 from J, leaving 9 bases between them. Germline lookup yields CDR1 MNHEY and CDR2 SVGAGI. The CDR3 bases are TGTGCCAGCAGTGCCTATGGGAGCACAGATACGCAGTATTTT. Encoded protein: CASSAYGSTDTQYF.

This clonotype showed up many times. This sequence joins TRBV19 and TRBJ2-3, with D maybe TRBD1 (5 bases). V was clipped by 1 base and J by 1 base, with 9 bases between them. CDR1 LNHDA and CDR2 SQIVND come from the germline V gene (reference sequence). This CDR3 is built from 15 residues. CDR3 DNA: TGTGCCAGTAGTATAGCAGACAGTCGCACAGATACGCAGTATTTT. Translating it yields CASSIADSRTDTQYF.

The chain uses TRBV7-9 and TRBJ2-3, with 9 bases that match TRBD2. In germline, CDR1 is SEHNR, CDR2 FQNEAQ (reference sequence). The CDR3 spans 14 residues. Trimming cost V 7 bases and J 6 bases; bases outside gene matches: 8. CDR3 nucleotides: TGTGCCAGCAAAAGGGCGGGAGGGGAGGATACGCAGTATTTT. This encodes CASKRAGGEDTQYF.

The chain uses TRBV20-1 and TRBJ2-5; D ambiguous. CDR3 length: 13 residues. In germline, CDR1 is DFQATT, CDR2 SNEGSKA (reference sequence). This chain's CDR3 is CVVGYGEQETQYF. The CDR3 DNA is TGCGTAGTCGGGTACGGCGAACAAGAGACCCAGTACTTC.

The gene calls are TRBV29-1 and TRBJ1-1; possible D gene TRBD1, 5 bases. Trimming removed 5 bases at V and 6 bases at J, with 10 bases between. This CDR3 comprises 11 residues. Looked up from germline, CDR1 is SQVTM and CDR2 is ANQGSEA. In nucleotides, the CDR3 is TGCAGCGTTATGGGGGGATCTGAAGCTTTCTTT. Protein sequence: CSVMGGSEAFF.

The genes are TRBV5-1 and TRBJ1-2; D perhaps matches TRBD1 (5 bases). V lost 6 bases and J lost 2, with 17 bases in between. The CDR3 consists of 15 residues. Germline V gene sequence: CDR1 SGHRS, CDR2 YFSETQ. In DNA, the CDR3 is TGCGCCAGCAAGTTCTCAGACAGACCCAACTATGGCTACACCTTC. Protein: CASKFSDRPNYGYTF.

The rearrangement uses TRBV7-2 and TRBJ2-2; D gene unclear. Germline V lookup: CDR1 SGHTA, CDR2 FQGNSA. This CDR3 is built from 15 residues. Trimming removed 3 bases from V and 2 bases from J, with 10 bases in between. The CDR3 DNA is TGTGCCAGCAGCTTGCTAACAGTAAACACCGGGGAGCTGTTTTTT. It is translated as CASSLLTVNTGELFF.

This clonotype was counted between two and nine times. The chain is built from TRBV6-6 and TRBJ1-2, with no clear D. This CDR3 is 14 amino acids long. V lost 5 bases and J 4 bases, leaving 14 bases between the germline ends. Germline assignment: CDR1 MNHNY and CDR2 SVGAGI (reference sequence). CDR3 DNA sequence: TGTGCCAGCAGTGCAGACGAAACCCGCTATGGCTACACCTTC. Its translation is CASSADETRYGYTF.

The V and J genes are TRBV19 and TRBJ1-1; the D gene is possibly TRBD1 (5 bases). Trimming shortened V by 5 bases and J by 3 bases, and 19 bases separated the two germline ends. The V gene's germline CDR1 is LNHDA and CDR2 SQIVND (reference sequence). This CDR3 contains 16 residues. CDR3 residues: CASSPLTGAGDTEAFF. The DNA for the CDR3 is TGTGCCAGTAGTCCTCTTACCGGGGCTGGGGACACTGAAGCTTTCTTT.

Comments on this clonotype: The junction shows a germline mismatch at one end, possibly a read error. The rearrangement uses TRBV29-1 and TRBJ2-6, with D possibly called TRBD1 or TRBD2 (5 bases each). Germline assignment: CDR1 SQVTM and CDR2 ANQGSEA. The length of the CDR3 is 13 residues. In DNA, the CDR3 is TGCAGCGTTGGGGAGTCCGGGGCCAGCGTCCTGACTTTC. Residues: CSVGESGASVLTF.